This TCR beta chain was recovered during a study of a mutant IDH1 vaccine in newly diagnosed glioma. About the research overall: The study started vaccination 4-6 weeks after radiotherapy alone, or with temozolomide cycles. Most patients had received both radiotherapy and temozolomide, the prior options being radiotherapy, temozolomide, or both. In the visit schedule, V12 fell in week 35, while V13 fell in week 47.

The CDR3 has 16 residues. V trimming: 3 bases; J trimming: 2 bases; junction bases outside the gene matches: 5. Germline CDR1 and CDR2: LGHNA and YNFKEQ. Stated time point: week 47, end of study. Every vaccine dose comprised 300 ug of mutant IDH1 20-mer peptide plus topical imiquimod. New IDH1-mutant, ATRX-lost WHO grade 3 or 4 astrocytomas occurred in donors. The table came from immunoSEQ multiplex PCR; TCRdb's copy has only in-frame clones and leaves some out. This sample has over 75,000 clones, with about 81% found just once. As for this clone: Its antigen is undetermined.

The chain recombines TRBV4-2 with TRBJ2-7; 12 bases align to TRBD2. This clonotype was obtained from a man aged 35 to 55 with glioma. Sequencing used PBMCs, obtained from a glioma patient whose treatment included an IDH1 peptide vaccine. The CDR3 DNA reads as TGTGCCAGCAGCCAGGAGACTAGCGGGGGACCCTACGAGCAGTACTTC. Encoded protein: CASSQETSGGPYEQYF.